Detailed here is one T cell receptor (beta chain). The sample comes from a study of blood T cell repertoires in COVID-19. Study-wide background: Italy, Spain and the United States were the sources of the convalescent and acute COVID-19 samples. T cells, B-cell-depleted T cells, or PBMCs provided the cDNA or gDNA that served as material.

Per the authors' pipeline: Reference gene primer amplification yielded estimated nucleated cell counts. Repertoires were generated with immunoSEQ multiplex PCR, while TCRdb's copy carries only in-frame clones and drops some. The V and J calls and clone size come from that table; D and trimming were worked out from the DNA. Among around 160,000 clones, around 81% were seen once, and the ten largest hold approximately 10%. The source material was peripheral blood. This receptor was obtained from a man between 60 and 75 years old with active or convalescent COVID-19.

The CDR3 loop reads CASSRDLSTDTQYF. In DNA form, the CDR3 reads TGTGCCAGCAGCAGGGATTTAAGCACAGATACGCAGTATTTT. The V and J genes are TRBV2 and TRBJ2-3, with a possible D match to TRBD1 (5 bases). V dropped 6 bases and J dropped 0 bases, with 10 bases sitting between them. The length of the CDR3 is 14 residues. Germline CDR1 SNHLY, CDR2 FYNNEI.